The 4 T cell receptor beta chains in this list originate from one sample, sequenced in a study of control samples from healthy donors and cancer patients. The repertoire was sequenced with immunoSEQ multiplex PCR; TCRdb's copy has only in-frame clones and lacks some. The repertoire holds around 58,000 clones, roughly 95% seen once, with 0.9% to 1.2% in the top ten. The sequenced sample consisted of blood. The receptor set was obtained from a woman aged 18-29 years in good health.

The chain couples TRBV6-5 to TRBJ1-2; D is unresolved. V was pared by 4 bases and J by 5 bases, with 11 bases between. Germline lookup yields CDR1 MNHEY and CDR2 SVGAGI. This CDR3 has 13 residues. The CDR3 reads CASSSNPMYGYTF. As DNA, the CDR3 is TGTGCCAGCAGTTCGAACCCCATGTATGGCTACACCTTC.

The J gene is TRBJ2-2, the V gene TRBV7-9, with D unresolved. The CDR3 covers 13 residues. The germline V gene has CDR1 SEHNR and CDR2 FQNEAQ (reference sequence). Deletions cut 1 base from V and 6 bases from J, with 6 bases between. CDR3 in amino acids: CASSLVPAGELFF. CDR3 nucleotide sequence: TGTGCCAGCAGCTTAGTCCCGGCCGGGGAGCTGTTTTTT.

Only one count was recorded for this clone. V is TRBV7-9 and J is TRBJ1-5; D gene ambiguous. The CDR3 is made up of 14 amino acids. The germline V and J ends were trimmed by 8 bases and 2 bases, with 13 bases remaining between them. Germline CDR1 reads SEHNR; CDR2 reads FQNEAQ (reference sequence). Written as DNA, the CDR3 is TGTGCCAGCGGCCCCATCGAAGGCAATCAGCCCCAGCATTTT. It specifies CASGPIEGNQPQHF.

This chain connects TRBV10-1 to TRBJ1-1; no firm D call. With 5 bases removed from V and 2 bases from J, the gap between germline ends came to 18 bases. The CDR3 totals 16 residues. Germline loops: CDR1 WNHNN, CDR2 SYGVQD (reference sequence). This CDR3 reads CASSLGPRLLNTEAFF. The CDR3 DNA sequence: TGCGCCAGCAGTTTAGGGCCACGGCTCCTTAACACTGAAGCTTTCTTT.